These 30 T cell receptor beta chains were all obtained from the same sample, sequenced in a study of shared clonotypes between healthy human individuals (dated by TCRdb to the early 2020s). The library relied on the immunoSEQ multiplex PCR assay. In TCRdb, the immuneACCESS table is reduced to in-frame sequences with V and J assigned. These tables do not hold every clone; where another copy was compared, an unresolved V gene accounts for under half, and the others remain unexplained. Counted in this sample were about 2.1 million clones; about 93% of them appeared once. The ten largest account for around 1.7% of the sample. CD8 naive samples were obtained by positive selection for CCR7 among CD45RO-negative cells, yielding a CD45RA+CCR7+ population from which TemRA cells were excluded. Sequencing input: naive CD8+ T cells from PBMCs. In light of the paper, this sample's cell subset or site label describes: CD45RA+CCR7+. These TCRs come from a man aged 18 to 29 in good health. Some clones in this sample may be carry-over from other donors' samples.

This chain connects TRBV6-5 to TRBJ2-7; D unclear. The CDR3 has 11 amino acids. Germline V CDR1 and CDR2: MNHEY, SVGAGI. V dropped 7 bases and J dropped 7 bases, with 11 bases sitting between them. CDR3 DNA: TGTGCCAGCACCTACTCACTGGAGCAGTACTTC. Translation: CASTYSLEQYF.

To note about this clone: The sample carries other DNA sequences with the same CDR3. The chain combines TRBV7-9 with TRBJ1-5; D unresolved. There are 15 residues in the CDR3. V was cut by 1 base and J by 0 bases, with 7 bases left in between. Germline V gives CDR1 SEHNR, CDR2 FQNEAQ (reference sequence). CDR3 bases: TGTGCCAGCAGCTTAGGCAGTTATAGCAATCAGCCCCAGCATTTT. It encodes CASSLGSYSNQPQHF.

V usage is TRBV10-2 and J usage is TRBJ2-5; D is possibly TRBD1 (5 bases). This CDR3 has 13 amino acids. V shed 10 bases and J shed 4 bases, with 16 bases lying between them. Germline assignment: CDR1 WSHSY and CDR2 SAAADI. The CDR3 loop reads CATTPGRGETQYF. In nucleotides, the CDR3 is TGCGCCACAACCCCGGGTAGGGGAGAGACCCAGTACTTC.

The chain uses TRBV6-5 and TRBJ1-1; D is perhaps TRBD1 (6 bases). Germline V gene data show CDR1 as MNHEY and CDR2 as SVGAGI. V was clipped by 5 bases and J by 3 bases, with 16 bases between them. This CDR3 contains 15 residues. CDR3 sequence (DNA): TGTGCCAGCAGTCGAAGCAAAACAGGGTACACTGAAGCTTTCTTT. It translates to CASSRSKTGYTEAFF.

V and J are TRBV19 and TRBJ2-7, with TRBD2 as a possible D gene (6 bases). Germline CDR1 reads LNHDA; CDR2 reads SQIVND (reference sequence). Trimming pared 5 bases from V and 0 bases from J, leaving 14 bases between. CDR3 size: 15 residues. CDR3 coding DNA: TGTGCCAGTAGTCCCCAGCCGGGAGTCTCCTACGAGCAGTACTTC. This gives the protein CASSPQPGVSYEQYF.

The gene calls are TRBV4-3 and TRBJ1-2; D perhaps matches TRBD1 (6 bases). The CDR3 extends over 14 amino acids. Germline V gene sequence: CDR1 LGHNA, CDR2 YSLEER. V dropped 0 bases and J dropped 9 bases, with 14 bases sitting between them. The CDR3 loop is CASSQDRNTGRYTF. The CDR3 nucleotides read TGCGCCAGCAGCCAAGATCGGAATACAGGGCGCTACACCTTC.

In DNA form, the CDR3 reads TGCGCCAGCAGTCAATCGCGTTGGGGGGGGTCTGGGGCCAACGTCCTGACTTTC. Amino acids: CASSQSRWGGSGANVLTF. The V call is TRBV23-1, the J call TRBJ2-6; 7 nucleotides align to TRBD2. TRBV23-1 is an open reading frame, and its role is uncertain. CDR3 size: 18 residues. Trimming cost V 0 bases and J 1 base; bases outside gene matches: 6.

The CDR3 sequence is CASSSPGTATAGYTF. In nucleotides, the CDR3 is TGTGCCAGCAGTTCACCCGGGACAGCCACTGCGGGCTACACCTTC. V is TRBV27 and J is TRBJ1-2, with TRBD1 identical over 7 bases. Trimming removed 4 bases from V and 8 bases from J; junction bases left unmatched: 13. Germline V lookup: CDR1 MNHEY, CDR2 SMNVEV (reference sequence). The CDR3 runs 15 residues.

Details on this clone: At the DNA level, this CDR3 is encoded by other sequences in the same sample as well. The V call is TRBV19, the J call TRBJ2-7, with D possibly TRBD2 on 6 matching bases. The CDR3 is 14 residues long. In germline, CDR1 is LNHDA, CDR2 SQIVND (reference sequence). The germline V and J ends were trimmed by 3 bases and 3 bases, with 12 bases remaining between them. The CDR3 here is CASSISGRVYEQYF. The CDR3 coding sequence is TGTGCCAGTAGTATTAGCGGCAGGGTCTACGAGCAGTACTTC.

This chain links TRBV4-1 with TRBJ2-5; possibly TRBD2 for D (6 bases). V was cut by 0 bases and J by 0 bases, with 11 bases left in between. Germline V CDR1 and CDR2: MGHRA, YSYEKL. This CDR3 is built from 16 residues. CDR3 in amino acids: CASSQDRGSNQETQYF. In DNA form, the CDR3 reads TGCGCCAGCAGCCAAGATCGGGGGTCCAACCAAGAGACCCAGTACTTC.

The rearrangement links TRBV5-1 to TRBJ2-2, with D perhaps TRBD2 (5 bases). Deletions cut 0 bases from V and 4 bases from J, with 19 bases between. The CDR3 has 18 residues. Germline values: CDR1 SGHRS, CDR2 YFSETQ. CDR3 sequence reads: CASSLGIGVGKVTGELFF. The CDR3 nucleotides read TGCGCCAGCAGCTTGGGAATCGGGGTAGGAAAGGTCACCGGGGAGCTGTTTTTT. Based on the CDR3 plus reference TRBV5-1 and TRBJ2-2, the full variable domain is KAGVTQTPRYLIKTRGQQVTLSCSPISGHRSVSWYQQTPGQGLQFLFEYFSETQRNKGNFPGRFSGRQFSNSRSEMNVSTLELGDSALYLCASSLGIGVGKVTGELFFGEGSRLTVL.

V gene TRBV30 combines with J gene TRBJ2-1; D possibly matches TRBD1 or TRBD2 (6 bases each). The CDR3 contains 16 residues. CDR1 and CDR2 from the germline V gene are GTSNPN and SVGIG (reference sequence). V gave up 1 base and J gave up 2 bases, with 15 bases separating them. CDR3 protein: CAWSAPRGTPYNEQFF. CDR3 coding DNA: TGTGCCTGGAGTGCTCCTCGGGGGACACCCTACAATGAGCAGTTCTTC.

The rearrangement joins TRBV27 to TRBJ2-5; 7 positions match TRBD2. The CDR3 covers 16 residues. V lost 4 bases to trimming and J lost 4 bases; unmatched junction nucleotides: 12. Per the germline V gene, CDR1 is MNHEY and CDR2 is SMNVEV (reference sequence). CDR3 DNA: TGTGCCAGCAGTTCCTCACCCGGGACTATAACAGAGACCCAGTACTTC. This encodes CASSSSPGTITETQYF.

The rearrangement joins TRBV28 to TRBJ1-1, with D uncertain. The V end was cut by 0 bases, the J end by 5 bases, with 16 bases between. Germline-derived CDR1 and CDR2 are MDHEN and SYDVKM. This CDR3 has 16 amino acids. CDR3 in DNA: TGTGCCAGCAGTTTATGGGCCGAAAGGAGGGAGACTGAAGCTTTCTTT. Translated, it gives CASSLWAERRETEAFF.

About this clone: The sample carries other DNA sequences with the same CDR3. The rearrangement joins TRBV27 to TRBJ2-3; TRBD2 aligns across 7 bases. Germline values: CDR1 MNHEY, CDR2 SMNVEV (reference sequence). V shed 6 bases, J shed 0 bases, and the junction held 3 bases outside the gene matches. This CDR3 region has 14 residues. The CDR3 region is CASSLAASTDTQYF. For the CDR3, the DNA is TGTGCCAGCAGCCTAGCGGCTAGCACAGATACGCAGTATTTT.

The chain combines TRBV6-5 with TRBJ2-6; the D gene is possibly TRBD1 (5 bases). CDR1 is MNHEY and CDR2 is SVGAGI in the germline V gene. This CDR3 has 15 residues. Trimming took 2 bases from V and 2 from J, leaving 7 bases between them. The CDR3 bases are TGTGCCAGCAGTTACGGGGCGGCTGGGGCCAACGTCCTGACTTTC. This encodes CASSYGAAGANVLTF.

The chain uses TRBV28 and TRBJ2-1; D is ambiguous. The CDR3 is made up of 19 amino acids. In germline, CDR1 is MDHEN, CDR2 SYDVKM. The V end lost 5 bases, the J end lost 0 bases, and 23 bases lay between the germline ends. As DNA, the CDR3 is TGTGCCAGCAGTCTAGGACGATTAGGTCCCGAGAGCTCCTACAATGAGCAGTTCTTC. Amino acids: CASSLGRLGPESSYNEQFF.

The rearrangement joins TRBV7-9 to TRBJ2-7; D is possibly TRBD1 or TRBD2 (5 bases each). The V end lost 1 base, the J end lost 0 bases, and 13 bases lay between the germline ends. Germline V CDR1 and CDR2: SEHNR, FQNEAQ (reference sequence). The CDR3 totals 16 residues. The CDR3 reads CASSLDPGTTSYEQYF. CDR3 nucleotide sequence: TGTGCCAGCAGCTTAGACCCGGGGACCACCTCCTACGAGCAGTACTTC.

V gene TRBV4-2 combines with J gene TRBJ2-3, with 11 bases matching TRBD2. Germline CDR1 reads LGHNA; CDR2 reads YNFKEQ. This CDR3 has 17 amino acids. V trimming: 4 bases; J trimming: 4 bases; junction bases outside the gene matches: 10. CDR3 in amino acids: CASSPILAGVGSDTQYF. The CDR3 DNA sequence: TGTGCCAGCAGCCCGATACTAGCGGGAGTTGGGTCAGATACGCAGTATTTT.

V and J are TRBV13 and TRBJ2-7; 14 bases map to TRBD2. The germline V gene has CDR1 PRHDT and CDR2 FYEKMQ (reference sequence). This CDR3 region has 17 residues. J lost 4 bases, V lost 5 bases, and 10 bases had no gene match. DNA for the CDR3: TGTGCCAGCAGCCCACACGGACTAGCGGGGGGAAATTACGAGCAGTACTTC. This gives the protein CASSPHGLAGGNYEQYF.

The chain has TRBV28 and TRBJ2-7; a weak D match, TRBD1 (6 bases). V lost 8 bases and J lost 0, with 17 bases in between. Germline loops: CDR1 MDHEN, CDR2 SYDVKM. There are 15 residues in the CDR3. The CDR3 DNA reads as TGTGCCAGCTTCAGCCGATACAGGGCCTCCTACGAGCAGTACTTC. As protein: CASFSRYRASYEQYF.

About this clone itself: In the same sample, other DNA sequences code for this CDR3. This chain uses TRBV9 with TRBJ2-5, with 9 bases lining up with TRBD2. This CDR3 comprises 14 residues. V lost 1 base to trimming and J lost 3 bases; unmatched junction nucleotides: 1. Germline assignment: CDR1 SGDLS and CDR2 YYNGEE. CDR3 in amino acids: CASSVLAGEETQYF. The CDR3 bases are TGTGCCAGCAGCGTATTAGCGGGAGAAGAGACCCAGTACTTC.

The genes are TRBV4-2 and TRBJ1-2; D might be TRBD1 (5 bases). The length of the CDR3 is 17 residues. Germline CDR1 reads LGHNA; CDR2 reads YNFKEQ. V lost 3 bases and J lost 1, with 18 bases in between. CDR3 DNA sequence: TGTGCCAGCAGCCAGGGGTTAGGGGAGTGGAATAACTATGGCTACACCTTC. Translated: CASSQGLGEWNNYGYTF.

This chain uses TRBV28 with TRBJ1-3; D unresolved. Deletions cut 1 base from V and 0 bases from J, with 7 bases between. CDR3 length equals 15 residues. Germline values: CDR1 MDHEN, CDR2 SYDVKM. CDR3 residues: CASSLFGSSGNTIYF. The DNA of the CDR3 is TGTGCCAGCAGTTTATTCGGCAGCTCTGGAAACACCATATATTTT.

This chain links TRBV4-1 with TRBJ2-1; tentatively, D is TRBD1 (5 bases). V was shortened by 5 bases and J by 4 bases, with 9 bases between the two germline ends. Germline CDR1 and CDR2: MGHRA and YSYEKL. CDR3 length: 13 amino acids. CDR3 nucleotides: TGCGCCAGCAGCGCCGACAGTTACAATGAGCAGTTCTTC. It codes for CASSADSYNEQFF.

V usage is TRBV5-6 and J usage is TRBJ2-1, with 7 bases matching TRBD2. CDR1 is SGHDT and CDR2 is YYEEEE in the germline V gene. This CDR3 contains 16 residues. J lost 5 bases, V lost 4 bases, and 12 bases had no gene match. The CDR3 reads CASSATGLTFDNEQFF. In DNA, the CDR3 is TGTGCCAGCAGCGCCACGGGACTAACCTTTGACAATGAGCAGTTCTTC. Full variable domain (remainder filled in from reference TRBV5-6 and TRBJ2-1): DAGVTQSPTHLIKTRGQQVTLRCSPKSGHDTVSWYQQALGQGPQFIFQYYEEEERQRGNFPDRFSGHQFPNYSSELNVNALLLGDSALYLCASSATGLTFDNEQFFGPGTRLTVL.

The chain joins TRBV7-9 to TRBJ2-3, with 9 nucleotides matching TRBD1. The ends lost 4 bases at V and 2 bases at J; junction bases unmatched: 4. The CDR3 is made up of 15 amino acids. Germline assignment: CDR1 SEHNR and CDR2 FQNEAQ (reference sequence). CDR3 coding DNA: TGTGCCAGCAGCTGGGGACAGGGATTCACAGATACGCAGTATTTT. Residues: CASSWGQGFTDTQYF.

This clone appeared once. The chain recombines TRBV29-1 with TRBJ2-1; 9 bases fit TRBD2. V dropped 5 bases and J dropped 3; count of bases not matched to a gene: 8. Germline V gene data show CDR1 as SQVTM and CDR2 as ANQGSEA. CDR3 size: 15 residues. The chain's CDR3 is CSVPEREAVYNEQFF. In DNA form, the CDR3 reads TGCAGCGTTCCGGAGCGGGAGGCCGTCTACAATGAGCAGTTCTTC.

The rearrangement uses TRBV28 and TRBJ2-3, with TRBD2 matching 9 bases. The germline CDR1 and CDR2 sequences are MDHEN and SYDVKM. The V segment lost 10 bases and the J segment 6 bases; nucleotides outside the gene matches: 14. This CDR3 has 15 residues. As DNA, the CDR3 is TGTGCCACTTCCCATCTGGAAAGCGGGAGGGATACGCAGTATTTT. Translated, it gives CATSHLESGRDTQYF.

The V gene is TRBV13, the J gene TRBJ2-1; D possibly matches TRBD1 or TRBD2 (5 bases each). Germline V CDR1 and CDR2: PRHDT, FYEKMQ (reference sequence). CDR3 length: 16 amino acids. Trimming shortened V by 0 bases and J by 6 bases, and 15 bases separated the two germline ends. The CDR3 DNA reads as TGTGCCAGCAGCTTAGGATTCGGGGCCGGGTTCAATGAGCAGTTCTTC. Its translation is CASSLGFGAGFNEQFF.